A single sample gave rise to the 21 T cell receptor beta chains below, sequenced in a study of regulatory T cells in long-lasting Graves disease. TCR beta libraries were built with iRepertoire HTBI primers and Arm-PCR of CDR3 regions. Using its own MiXCR run on the multiplex PCR reads, TCRdb lists one record per CDR3 protein. This sample yields about 200,000 distinct CDR3 sequences, of which approximately 18% are seen a single time; 12% belongs to the top ten. Time point in this sample: newly diagnosed GD, antithyroid drugs for less than 3 months. The TCR library was made from RNA that had been extracted from PBMCs in TRIzol. The same sample was also used in a study of T cells in Graves' hyperthyroidism and ophthalmopathy.

The sequenced sample was peripheral blood mononuclear cells (PBMCs), obtained at new diagnosis, from a patient treated with antithyroid drugs. The receptors originated from a woman in her thirties with Graves disease.

As to this clonotype: Just one base apart from a much larger clone, this may be a read error. This chain connects TRBV11-2 to TRBJ1-2; D is perhaps TRBD1 (5 bases). V gave up 5 bases and J gave up 12 bases, with 25 bases separating them. Germline CDR1 is SGHAT and CDR2 is FQNNGV. The CDR3 loop spans 15 amino acids. The DNA of the CDR3 is TGTGCCAGCAGCCTCGAGGAATTCCGGGCTCGGGGCCACACCTTC. Residues: CASSLEEFRARGHTF.

The chain couples TRBV19 to TRBJ1-5, with a weak D call TRBD1 (5 bases). CDR1 and CDR2 (germline): LNHDA, SQIVND (reference sequence). V lost 10 bases, J lost 6 bases, and 13 bases lay in between. The CDR3 runs to 12 residues. CDR3: CATSQGVQPQHF. The CDR3 nucleotides are TGTGCCACCTCCCAGGGAGTTCAGCCCCAGCATTTT.

This clonotype was counted a few times. The gene calls are TRBV4-1 and TRBJ2-2; 7 positions agree with TRBD2. The CDR3 totals 15 residues. After removal of 4 bases from V and 4 bases from J, the junction contained 6 bases not matched to a gene. Germline V lookup: CDR1 MGHRA, CDR2 YSYEKL. CDR3 protein: CASSPQLAATGELFF. CDR3 DNA: TGCGCCAGCAGCCCTCAGCTAGCGGCCACCGGGGAGCTGTTTTTT.

This clonotype appeared many times. This rearrangement joins TRBV12-3 or TRBV12-4 to TRBJ2-3; a weak D match, TRBD1 (5 bases). The CDR3 has 10 residues. The V and J ends lost 8 bases and 8 bases respectively, with 8 bases between them. CDR3 in DNA: TGTGCCAGCCAGGGCCCTACGCAGTATTTT. It codes for CASQGPTQYF.

This clonotype was counted ten times or more. V gene TRBV5-1 combines with J gene TRBJ2-6; D call uncertain. Germline V gene sequence: CDR1 SGHRS, CDR2 YFSETQ. V lost 2 bases and J lost 2, with 8 bases in between. This CDR3 spans 15 amino acids. The chain's CDR3 is CASSLPITGANVLTF. For the CDR3, the DNA is TGCGCCAGCAGCTTACCCATAACTGGGGCCAACGTCCTGACTTTC.

In this sample, this clonotype turned up many times. The CDR3 DNA reads as TGTGCCAGCAGCCAAGCCCGGGACAGTAGTGAAAAACTGTTTTTT. This translates into CASSQARDSSEKLFF. The chain joins TRBV16 to TRBJ1-4; TRBD1 matches at 7 bases. This CDR3 contains 15 residues. Trimming cost V 2 bases and J 7 bases; bases outside gene matches: 7. Germline V CDR1 and CDR2: KGHSY, FQNENV.

V is TRBV7-8 and J is TRBJ1-2, with no clear D. The germline gives CDR1 SGHVS, CDR2 FQNEAQ. The CDR3 length is 14 residues. Between the trimmed V and J ends, which lost 5 bases and 4 bases, there was a span of 14 bases. In nucleotides, the CDR3 is TGTGCCAGCAGCCCCGCAGGCCGGTCCTATGGCTACACCTTC. Protein: CASSPAGRSYGYTF.

This clonotype was detected a few times. A single base separates this from a much larger clone, so it may be a read error. The CDR3 region has the DNA TGTGCCAGCAGTGAAGCCCGTGGGGGGGCCAAGGCTGAAGCTTTCTTT. The encoded protein is CASSEARGGAKAEAFF. V gene TRBV6-1 combines with J gene TRBJ1-1, with TRBD1 as a possible D gene (6 bases). The germline CDR1 and CDR2 sequences are MNHNS and SASEGT. V was shortened by 0 bases and J by 6 bases, with 17 bases between the two germline ends. The CDR3 runs to 16 residues.

This clonotype was observed at least ten times. The chain employs TRBV19 and TRBJ2-5; D is unresolved. The CDR3 spans 13 residues. Trimming cost V 6 bases and J 5 bases, with 13 bases left between them. Germline CDR1 LNHDA, CDR2 SQIVND (reference sequence). The CDR3 bases are TGTGCCAGTAGCCCAATTCGGAGCGAGACCCAGTACTTC. Translated, it gives CASSPIRSETQYF.

This clonotype was counted only a few times. With a much larger clone just one base away, this may be a read error. The rearrangement uses TRBV10-3 and TRBJ1-1; possibly TRBD1 for D (5 bases). V was pared by 6 bases and J by 4 bases, with 9 bases between. Germline values: CDR1 ENHRY, CDR2 SYGVKD. This CDR3 contains 12 residues. CDR3: CAIRTRGTEAFF. DNA of the CDR3: TGTGCCATCAGGACAAGGGGCACTGAAGCTTTCTTT.

This clonotype was recorded at least ten times. The chain links TRBV18 to TRBJ1-1, with D tentatively TRBD1 (6 bases). Per germline, CDR1 KGHSH and CDR2 LQKENI. The V gene lost 7 bases and the J gene lost 0 bases, with 9 bases spanning the gap. The CDR3 has 13 residues. The CDR3, as DNA: TGTGCCAGCTACAGGGCCCTGAACACTGAAGCTTTCTTT. Translated: CASYRALNTEAFF.

This clonotype has ten or more counts. This chain joins TRBV30 and TRBJ2-7; D possibly corresponds to TRBD2 (6 bases). Germline V gene data show CDR1 as GTSNPN and CDR2 as SVGIG (reference sequence). The CDR3 loop spans 12 amino acids. V was clipped by 4 bases and J by 0 bases, with 7 bases between them. The CDR3 coding sequence is TGTGCCTGGATGGGGGGCTCCTACGAGCAGTACTTC. Translated, it gives CAWMGGSYEQYF.

This clonotype was counted many times. The chain recombines TRBV5-1 with TRBJ2-5; 9 bases are a match to TRBD2. Germline trimming cut 0 bases from V and 2 bases from J; bases unmatched to any gene: 8. CDR3 length: 17 residues. Germline lookup yields CDR1 SGHRS and CDR2 YFSETQ. CDR3 region: CASSLGRTSVGQETQYF. The CDR3 DNA sequence: TGCGCCAGCAGCTTGGGGAGGACTAGCGTGGGACAAGAGACCCAGTACTTC.

This clonotype was detected ten times or more. No DNA is shown, since the ends of the CDR3 on it are uncertain; the CDR3 is the one TCRdb lists. The genes are TRBV27 and TRBJ1-6; TRBD1 is the table's D call, not checked against the DNA. Germline CDR1 reads MNHEY; CDR2 reads SMNVEV (reference sequence). The CDR3 is 18 residues long, counting both termini. This CDR3 reads CASSFGPGAHSYNSPLHF.

The table lists this clonotype with many counts. The genes are TRBV7-8 and TRBJ2-1; D unclear. The CDR3 is 13 residues long. Germline assignment: CDR1 SGHVS and CDR2 FQNEAQ. V lost 5 bases, J lost 9 bases, and 14 bases lay in between. CDR3 nucleotide sequence: TGTGCCAGCAGCGACCCCTCTAGAGGTGAGCAGTTCTTC. Its translation is CASSDPSRGEQFF. The variable domain in full, with the rest retrieved from reference TRBV7-8 and TRBJ2-1, is GAGVSQSPRYKVAKRGQDVALRCDPISGHVSLFWYQQALGQGPEFLTYFQNEAQLDKSGLPSDRFFAERPEGSVSTLKIQRTQQEDSAVYLCASSDPSRGEQFFGPGTRLTVL.

In regard to this clonotype: A far larger clone is just one base off, so this is likely a read error. Here the CDR3 omits its conserved ending phenylalanine or tryptophan, so a read error is the likely source. This chain links TRBV7-3 with TRBJ2-1; 10 nucleotides align to TRBD2. The germline V gene has CDR1 SGHTA and CDR2 FQGTGA. This CDR3 has 15 amino acids. V dropped 2 bases and J dropped 8; count of bases not matched to a gene: 6. CDR3 in DNA: TGTGCCAGCAGCTTAGCCCCTAGCGGGAGCCATGAGCAGTTCTTA. Amino acid sequence: CASSLAPSGSHEQFL.

This clonotype was recorded many times. The V and J genes are TRBV4-2 and TRBJ2-5; either TRBD1 or TRBD2 may supply D (5 bases each). The V gene lost 0 bases and the J gene lost 1 base, with 18 bases spanning the gap. Germline CDR1 reads LGHNA; CDR2 reads YNFKEQ. The CDR3 has 18 amino acids. The CDR3: CASSQDRGVRVSQETQYF. CDR3 coding DNA: TGTGCCAGCAGCCAAGATAGAGGGGTCCGGGTAAGCCAAGAGACCCAGTACTTC.

This clonotype has at least ten counts. J is TRBJ1-6 and V is TRBV6-5; a possible D gene is TRBD1 (5 bases). CDR1 and CDR2 (germline): MNHEY, SVGAGI. The CDR3 runs 17 residues. V was clipped by 0 bases and J by 8 bases, with 17 bases between them. The CDR3 protein is CASSYSAGHSGDSPLHF. CDR3 sequence (DNA): TGTGCCAGCAGTTACTCCGCCGGACATTCCGGGGATTCACCCCTCCACTTT.

The CDR3 is CASSWGGLAVWTDTQYF. DNA for the CDR3: TGTGCCAGCAGCTGGGGGGGACTAGCGGTTTGGACAGATACGCAGTATTTT. The chain is built from TRBV11-2 and TRBJ2-3, with 11 positions matching TRBD2. Germline V gene data show CDR1 as SGHAT and CDR2 as FQNNGV. The CDR3 consists of 17 residues. J was trimmed by 3 bases and V by 4 bases; bases with no gene match: 9.

This clonotype was picked up many times. The V and J genes are TRBV28 and TRBJ1-2; D not certain. The ends were cut back, 4 bases at V and 6 bases at J, with 9 bases in the middle. This CDR3 contains 12 residues. Germline assignment: CDR1 MDHEN and CDR2 SYDVKM. The CDR3 protein is CASSYGGNGYTF. The CDR3 DNA is TGTGCCAGCAGTTACGGTGGCAATGGCTACACCTTC.

At least ten counts were recorded for this clonotype. The genes are TRBV15 and TRBJ2-3, with D possibly matching TRBD2 (5 bases). The V end was cut by 0 bases, the J end by 4 bases, with 8 bases between. From germline, CDR1 is LNHNV and CDR2 YYDKDF (reference sequence). The CDR3 runs to 14 residues. The CDR3, as DNA: TGTGCCACCAGCAGAGATCGGGGTGCAGATACGCAGTATTTT. It translates to CATSRDRGADTQYF.